A single T cell receptor (beta chain) is shown here with its context. Its antigen is still unknown. It has no much larger one-base neighbor in the sample; base qualities were not kept. This sample was taken from a study of blood T cell repertoires in COVID-19 (TCRdb year 2020). The study in broad terms: Samples from collaborators originated in the United States, Italy and Spain and spanned both the acute and convalescent phases of COVID-19. The repertoires were made available in a free public database intended to serve as a resource for research on the immune response to SARS-CoV-2. The dataset comprised deeply sampled blood TCRbeta repertoires from subjects exposed to, actively infected with, or recovered from COVID-19. The sample metadata nearly always contained a de-identified subject ID, COVID-19 status, age in years and sex. Where available, HLA class I and class II types were obtained from metadata supplied by the sample provider rather than from assay-based typing. Samples were obtained from the ongoing ImmuneRACE study (first 160 participants) and from about 1,300 subjects provided by 6 global collaborators. The prospective study material was composed of cDNA or gDNA derived from T cells, B-cell-depleted T cells, or PBMCs.

What the authors observed across the whole study: The amount of clinical and demographic metadata varied by source and participant and was provided uncurated.

Measured from the cysteine to the phenylalanine, the CDR3 is 15 residues long. Solely the CDR3 DNA is kept, with 45 bases framed from the first base. V loses 0 bases, J loses 1 base, and the germline ends lie 8 bases apart. Taken from the germline V gene, the CDR1 and CDR2 loops are SGHDT and YYEEEE. TCRbeta CDR3 regions were amplified from genomic DNA using the immunoSEQ Assay, a bias-controlled multiplex PCR. For the original study's pipeline: Within the assay, amplification of reference gene primers was used to estimate how many nucleated cells each sample contained. Sequence reads were collapsed and filtered to measure the absolute abundance of every unique TCRbeta CDR3 rearrangement. For each sample, productive Simpson clonality was calculated by taking the square root of Simpson's diversity index across productive rearrangements. TCRdb limited this immuneACCESS table to in-frame rearrangements with V and J called. A share of clones is missing; checked studies link under half to unresolved V genes, and the rest is unexplained. The V and J calls and clone size come from that table; D and trimming were worked out from the DNA. The sample profile shows about 100,000 clones; roughly 80% of them were found once. The leading ten clones occupy around 10% of the sample.

The collaborating institutions used their own protocols to collect whole blood in K2EDTA tubes. Collaborator samples were shipped for TCRbeta analysis as frozen whole blood, isolated PBMCs, or DNA extracted from either sample type. The TCR comes from a woman between 65 and 79 years old with acute or convalescent COVID-19. This receptor chain uses TRBV5-6 and TRBJ2-1, with TRBD1 tentatively as D gene (5 bases match). Material: peripheral blood. The CDR3 sequence is CASSLAGSSYNEQFF. The sequence in DNA is TGTGCCAGCAGCTTGGCAGGGTCGTCCTACAATGAGCAGTTCTTC.